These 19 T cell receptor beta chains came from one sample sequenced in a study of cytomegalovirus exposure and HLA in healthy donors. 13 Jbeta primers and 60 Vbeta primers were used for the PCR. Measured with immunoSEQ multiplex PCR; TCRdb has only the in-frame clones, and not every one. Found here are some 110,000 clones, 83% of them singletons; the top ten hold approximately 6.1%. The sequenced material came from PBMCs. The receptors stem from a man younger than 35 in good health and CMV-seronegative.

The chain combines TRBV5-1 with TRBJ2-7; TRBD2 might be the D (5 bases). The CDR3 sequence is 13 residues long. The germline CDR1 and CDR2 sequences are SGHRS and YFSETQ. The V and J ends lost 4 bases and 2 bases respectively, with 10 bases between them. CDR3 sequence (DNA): TGCGCCAGCAGCCCGGAGGTCCCCTACGAGCAGTACTTC. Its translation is CASSPEVPYEQYF.

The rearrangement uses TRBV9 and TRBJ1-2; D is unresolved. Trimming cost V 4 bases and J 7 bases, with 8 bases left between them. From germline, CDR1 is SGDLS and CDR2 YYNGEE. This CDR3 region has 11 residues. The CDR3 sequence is CASSSYSGYTF. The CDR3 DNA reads TGTGCCAGCAGCTCGTACAGTGGCTACACCTTC.

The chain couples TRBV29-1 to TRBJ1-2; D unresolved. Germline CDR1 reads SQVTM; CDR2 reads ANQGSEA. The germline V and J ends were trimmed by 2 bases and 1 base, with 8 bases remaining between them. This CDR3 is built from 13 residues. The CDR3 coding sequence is TGCAGCGTTGAATGGCCCAGTAACTATGGCTACACCTTC. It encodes CSVEWPSNYGYTF.

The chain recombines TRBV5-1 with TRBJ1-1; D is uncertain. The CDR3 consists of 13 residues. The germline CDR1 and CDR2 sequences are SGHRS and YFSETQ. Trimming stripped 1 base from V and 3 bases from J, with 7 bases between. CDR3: CASSLIRDTEAFF. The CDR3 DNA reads TGCGCCAGCAGCTTGATACGGGACACTGAAGCTTTCTTT.

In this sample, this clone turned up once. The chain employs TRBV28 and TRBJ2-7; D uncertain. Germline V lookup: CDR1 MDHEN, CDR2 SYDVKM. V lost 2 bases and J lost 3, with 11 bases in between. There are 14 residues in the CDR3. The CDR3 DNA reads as TGTGCCAGCAGTTTAGGGCAGCTCTACTACGAGCAGTACTTC. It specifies CASSLGQLYYEQYF.

In DNA, the CDR3 is TGTGCCAGCAGCTTACTTGGGACACACAATCAGCCCCAGCATTTT. Protein sequence: CASSLLGTHNQPQHF. The chain uses TRBV5-6 and TRBJ1-5; a possible D gene is TRBD1 (6 bases). The length of the CDR3 is 15 residues. Germline loops: CDR1 SGHDT, CDR2 YYEEEE. Trimming took off 2 bases at V and 3 bases at J, with 12 bases between the two ends.

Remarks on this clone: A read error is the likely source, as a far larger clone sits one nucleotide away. The CDR3: CASTPQRTGRINGELFF. The CDR3 nucleotides are TGCGCCTCCACCCCCCAACGGACAGGGCGCATTAACGGGGAGCTGTTTTTT. V and J are TRBV5-1 and TRBJ2-2, with 8 bases matching TRBD1. V lost 10 bases to trimming and J lost 7 bases; unmatched junction nucleotides: 21. The CDR3 consists of 17 residues. Germline V CDR1 and CDR2: SGHRS, YFSETQ.

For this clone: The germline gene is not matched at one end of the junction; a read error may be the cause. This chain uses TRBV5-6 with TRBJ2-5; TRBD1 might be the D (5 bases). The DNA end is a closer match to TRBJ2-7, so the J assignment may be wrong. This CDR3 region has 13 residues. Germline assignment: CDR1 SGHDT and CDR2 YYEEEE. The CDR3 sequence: CASSYQGSHEQYF. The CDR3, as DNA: TGTGCCAGCAGCTACCAGGGCTCCCACGAGCAGTACTTC.

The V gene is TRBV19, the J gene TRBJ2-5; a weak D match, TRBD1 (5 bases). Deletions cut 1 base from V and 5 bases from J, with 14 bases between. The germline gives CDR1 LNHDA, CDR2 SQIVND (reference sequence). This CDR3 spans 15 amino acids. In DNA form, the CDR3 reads TGTGCCAGTAGTATAGCCCCGACCAACAGGGAGACCCAGTACTTC. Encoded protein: CASSIAPTNRETQYF.

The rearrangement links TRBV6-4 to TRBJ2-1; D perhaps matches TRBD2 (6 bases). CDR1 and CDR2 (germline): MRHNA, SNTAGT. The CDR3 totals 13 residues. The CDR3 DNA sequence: TGTGCAGCAGGACCGGGGGTCAACAATGAGCAGTTCTTC. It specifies CAAGPGVNNEQFF.

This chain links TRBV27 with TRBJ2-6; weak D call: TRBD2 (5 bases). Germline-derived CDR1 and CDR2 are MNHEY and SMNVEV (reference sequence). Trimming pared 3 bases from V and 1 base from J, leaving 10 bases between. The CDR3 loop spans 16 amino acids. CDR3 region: CASSFQRESGANVLTF. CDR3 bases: TGTGCCAGCAGTTTTCAGAGGGAATCTGGGGCCAACGTCCTGACTTTC.

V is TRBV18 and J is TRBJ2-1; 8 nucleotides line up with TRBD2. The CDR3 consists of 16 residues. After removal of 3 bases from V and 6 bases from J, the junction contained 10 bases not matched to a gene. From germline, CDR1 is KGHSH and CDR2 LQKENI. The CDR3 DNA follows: TGTGCCAGCTCACCGTTACCTAGCGGGCTACTCAATGAGCAGTTCTTC. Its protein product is CASSPLPSGLLNEQFF.

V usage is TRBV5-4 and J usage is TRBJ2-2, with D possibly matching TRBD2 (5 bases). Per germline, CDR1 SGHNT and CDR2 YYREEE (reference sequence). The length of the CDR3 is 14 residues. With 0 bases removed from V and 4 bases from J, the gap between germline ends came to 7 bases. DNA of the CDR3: TGTGCCAGCAGCTTGGACGGACTCACCGGGGAGCTGTTTTTT. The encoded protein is CASSLDGLTGELFF.

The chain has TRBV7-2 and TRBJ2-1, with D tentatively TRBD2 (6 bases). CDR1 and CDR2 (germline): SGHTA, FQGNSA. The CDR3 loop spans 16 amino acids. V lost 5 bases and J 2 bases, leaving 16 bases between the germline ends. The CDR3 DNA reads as TGTGCCAGCAGCCTACAAACCGGGACTCCCTACAATGAGCAGTTCTTC. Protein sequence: CASSLQTGTPYNEQFF.

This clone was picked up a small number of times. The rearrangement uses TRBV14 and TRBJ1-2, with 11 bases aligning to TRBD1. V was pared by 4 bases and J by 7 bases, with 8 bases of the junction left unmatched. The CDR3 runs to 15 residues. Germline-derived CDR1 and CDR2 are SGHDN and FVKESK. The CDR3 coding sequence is TGTGCCAGCAGCCCAGGGACAGGGGGTCTCGGTGGCTACACCTTC. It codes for CASSPGTGGLGGYTF.

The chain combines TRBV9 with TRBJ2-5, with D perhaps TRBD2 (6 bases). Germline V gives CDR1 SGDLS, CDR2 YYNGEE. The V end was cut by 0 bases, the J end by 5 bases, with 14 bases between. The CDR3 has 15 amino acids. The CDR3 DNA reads TGTGCCAGCAGCGTAGGGACGCGTGGGGGGGAGACCCAGTACTTC. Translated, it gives CASSVGTRGGETQYF.

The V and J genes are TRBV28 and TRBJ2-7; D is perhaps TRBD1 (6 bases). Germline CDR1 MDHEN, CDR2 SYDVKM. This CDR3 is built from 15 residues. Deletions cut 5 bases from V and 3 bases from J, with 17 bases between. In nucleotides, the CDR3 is TGTGCCAGCAGTGGCAACCGGGACAAAAACTACGAGCAGTACTTC. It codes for CASSGNRDKNYEQYF. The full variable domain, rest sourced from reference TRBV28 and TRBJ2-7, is DVKVTQSSRYLVKRTGEKVFLECVQDMDHENMFWYRQDPGLGLRLIYFSYDVKMKEKGDIPEGYSVSREKKERFSLILESASTNQTSMYLCASSGNRDKNYEQYFGPGTRLTVT.

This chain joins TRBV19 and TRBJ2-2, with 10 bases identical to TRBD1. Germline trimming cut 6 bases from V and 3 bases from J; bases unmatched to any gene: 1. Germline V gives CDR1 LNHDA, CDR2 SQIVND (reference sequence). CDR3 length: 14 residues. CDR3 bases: TGTGCCAGTAGCGGGACAGGGGACACCGGGGAGCTGTTTTTT. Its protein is CASSGTGDTGELFF.

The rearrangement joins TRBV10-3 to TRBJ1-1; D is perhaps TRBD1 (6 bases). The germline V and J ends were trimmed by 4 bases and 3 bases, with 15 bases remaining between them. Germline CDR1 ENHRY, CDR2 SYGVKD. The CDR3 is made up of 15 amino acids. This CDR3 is CAISGRGGADTEAFF. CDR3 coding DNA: TGTGCCATCAGTGGCCGGGGGGGGGCGGACACTGAAGCTTTCTTT.